What follows are 19 T cell receptor beta chains derived from one specimen sequenced in a study of CD8 T cells in ankylosing spondylitis. TCRdb re-called the 5' RACE reads with MiXCR, one entry per CDR3 protein. This table holds fewer than 550,000 distinct CDR3 sequences, about 5.2% found once. Notes on the study in general: Seemingly characteristic of ankylosing spondylitis blood was a TCR beta motif consisting of roughly 8 highly homologous variants.

These receptors have no known antigen. Sequences were obtained from blood, either unsorted or a sorted T cell fraction (not recorded which). These receptors originate from a male donor with ankylosing spondylitis.

This clonotype was detected many times. V usage is TRBV7-4 and J usage is TRBJ1-5; no clear D gene. Germline V gene data show CDR1 as SGHVT and CDR2 as SQSDAQ. Trimming left V 0 bases short and J 7 bases short, with 16 bases between. The CDR3 is 16 amino acids. Here the CDR3 DNA reads TGTGCCAGCAGCTTAGCGCTAAGACGGGGTGGGCAGCCCCAGCATTTT. It codes for CASSLALRRGGQPQHF.

This clonotype was counted a single time. The genes are TRBV10-3 and TRBJ1-4; D unresolved. CDR3 length: 15 amino acids. The V gene's germline CDR1 is ENHRY and CDR2 SYGVKD. V lost 0 bases and J lost 5, with 10 bases in between. CDR3 coding DNA: TGTGCCATCAGTGAGTCTATGGGGAAAAATGAAAAACTGTTTTTT. This sequence encodes CAISESMGKNEKLFF.

This clonotype was counted many times. This chain links TRBV30 with TRBJ1-4; D is unclear. CDR1 and CDR2 from the germline V gene are GTSNPN and SVGIG (reference sequence). This CDR3 has 15 residues. Between the trimmed V and J ends, which lost 1 base and 11 bases, there was a span of 20 bases. The CDR3 DNA follows: TGTGCCTGGAGTGCACTTCCGGGAGCCCCCGGGAAACTGTTTTTT. Translated: CAWSALPGAPGKLFF.

For the CDR3, the DNA is TGTGCCAGCAGCCCCGGCGGGAAGGGCGAGCAGTACTTC. Its translation: CASSPGGKGEQYF. This sequence joins TRBV27 and TRBJ2-7, with a tentative D call TRBD2 (6 bases). Looked up from germline, CDR1 is MNHEY and CDR2 is SMNVEV (reference sequence). The CDR3 contains 13 residues. V lost 6 bases and J 6 bases, leaving 15 bases between the germline ends.

This chain connects TRBV2 to TRBJ2-6; 12 positions match TRBD2. The V segment lost 11 bases and the J segment 2 bases; nucleotides outside the gene matches: 16. The CDR3 loop spans 19 amino acids. CDR1 and CDR2 (germline): SNHLY, FYNNEI. The DNA of the CDR3 is TGTGCCTTCTGTGCGACTAGCGGGAGATCCTCCCCTGGGGCCAACGTCCTGACTTTC. Translation gives CAFCATSGRSSPGANVLTF.

Ten or more counts support this clonotype. The chain combines TRBV7-2 with TRBJ1-2, with 9 bases lining up with TRBD1. This CDR3 is 14 amino acids long. V gave up 5 bases and J gave up 2 bases; unmatched junction bases: 3. The germline V gene has CDR1 SGHTA and CDR2 FQGNSA. CDR3 in DNA: TGTGCCAGCAGCACCGGGACAGGGAACTATGGCTACACCTTC. This gives the protein CASSTGTGNYGYTF.

Ten or more counts support this clonotype. This chain connects TRBV7-2 to TRBJ2-7; D remains unclear. V lost 0 bases, J lost 6 bases, and 15 bases lay in between. Germline assignment: CDR1 SGHTA and CDR2 FQGNSA. The CDR3 contains 15 residues. CDR3 region: CASSLATAIGSEQYF. The DNA of the CDR3 is TGTGCCAGCAGCTTAGCGACGGCTATCGGGTCCGAGCAGTACTTC. The complete variable domain, with remaining parts taken from reference TRBV7-2 and TRBJ2-7, reads GAGVSQSPSNKVTEKGKDVELRCDPISGHTALYWYRQSLGQGLEFLIYFQGNSAPDKSGLPSDRFSAERTGGSVSTLTIQRTQQEDSAVYLCASSLATAIGSEQYFGPGTRLTVT.

This clonotype was seen ten or more times. The chain has TRBV20-1 and TRBJ1-2; D might be TRBD1 (6 bases). V was shortened by 0 bases and J by 9 bases, with 14 bases between the two germline ends. The CDR3 runs 13 residues. Germline V gene sequence: CDR1 DFQATT, CDR2 SNEGSKA (reference sequence). The CDR3 DNA reads as TGCAGTGCTAGAGATTCCAGGGGTATGCGCTACACCTTC. Translation gives CSARDSRGMRYTF.

This clonotype was recorded many times. The chain has TRBV6-2 or TRBV6-3 and TRBJ1-2; no clear D. The CDR3 contains 12 residues. The germline V gene has CDR1 MNHEY and CDR2 SVGEGT. V was shortened by 6 bases and J by 7 bases, with 12 bases between the two germline ends. The CDR3 DNA reads as TGTGCCAGCAGCCTGGGGTGGGCTGGCTACACCTTC. Translated: CASSLGWAGYTF.

This clonotype came up many times. The rearrangement uses TRBV6-2 or TRBV6-3 and TRBJ1-1; D unresolved. V dropped 1 base and J dropped 1 base, with 10 bases sitting between them. The germline V gene encodes CDR1 MNHEY and CDR2 SVGEGT. The CDR3 has 15 amino acids. CDR3 coding DNA: TGTGCCAGCAGTTACTACTCGTCATGGAACACTGAAGCTTTCTTT. It specifies CASSYYSSWNTEAFF.

This clonotype showed up many times. This rearrangement joins TRBV7-2 to TRBJ1-1; 8 bases agree with TRBD1. From germline, CDR1 is SGHTA and CDR2 FQGNSA. This CDR3 is built from 13 residues. V shed 5 bases and J 7 bases; nucleotides not matched to a gene: 6. CDR3 sequence: CASSADRGGEAFF. CDR3 sequence (DNA): TGTGCCAGCAGCGCCGACAGGGGCGGTGAAGCTTTCTTT.

This clonotype rates as medium-sized. The rearrangement joins TRBV29-1 to TRBJ2-2; D perhaps matches TRBD1 (7 bases). Per germline, CDR1 SQVTM and CDR2 ANQGSEA. This CDR3 contains 14 residues. Trimming shortened V by 5 bases and J by 4 bases, and 14 bases separated the two germline ends. CDR3 in amino acids: CSVRGAGGTGELFF. The CDR3, as DNA: TGCAGCGTTCGCGGGGCAGGGGGCACCGGGGAGCTGTTTTTT.

V usage is TRBV7-2 and J usage is TRBJ1-1; perhaps TRBD1 as D (5 bases). Germline V CDR1 and CDR2: SGHTA, FQGNSA. CDR3 length: 14 residues. Trimming removed 2 bases at V and 4 bases at J, with 11 bases between. CDR3 protein: CASSLMQGGTEAFF. The DNA of the CDR3 is TGTGCCAGCAGCTTAATGCAGGGCGGCACTGAAGCTTTCTTT.

The sample holds many counts of this clonotype. The chain carries TRBV9 and TRBJ2-1, with 13 bases aligning to TRBD2. V gave up 4 bases and J gave up 7 bases; unmatched junction bases: 5. Germline V gene sequence: CDR1 SGDLS, CDR2 YYNGEE. There are 15 residues in the CDR3. CDR3 nucleotide sequence: TGTGCCAGCAGCACCACTAGCGGGGGGGGTAATGAGCAGTTCTTC. This translates into CASSTTSGGGNEQFF.

This clonotype was found many times. The genes are TRBV29-1 and TRBJ2-3; 8 bases are a match to TRBD2. Looked up from germline, CDR1 is SQVTM and CDR2 is ANQGSEA. This CDR3 region has 16 residues. The V segment lost 3 bases and the J segment 0 bases; nucleotides outside the gene matches: 8. Here the CDR3 DNA reads TGCAGCGTTGACTCTCCGCGGGGGGCTAGCACAGATACGCAGTATTTT. This translates into CSVDSPRGASTDTQYF.

This clonotype appeared many times. The chain employs TRBV27 and TRBJ2-7, with TRBD1 as a possible D gene (5 bases). CDR1 and CDR2 (germline): MNHEY, SMNVEV (reference sequence). The CDR3 extends over 14 amino acids. CDR3 sequence (DNA): TGTGCTCCAGCAAGGAGAGACAGATCCTACGAGCAGTACTTC. Its translation: CAPARRDRSYEQYF.

The rearrangement links TRBV28 to TRBJ2-3; 10 nucleotides match TRBD1. J was trimmed by 4 bases and V by 1 base; bases with no gene match: 8. Per the germline V gene, CDR1 is MDHEN and CDR2 is SYDVKM. The CDR3 runs 17 residues. This chain's CDR3 is CASSLYGGTGAADTQYF. CDR3 DNA: TGTGCCAGCAGTTTATATGGAGGGACAGGGGCCGCAGATACGCAGTATTTT.

This clonotype was seen many times. This chain uses TRBV20-1 with TRBJ2-3; 10 bases fit TRBD2. Trimming removed 4 bases from V and 11 bases from J; junction bases left unmatched: 12. The CDR3 contains 14 residues. In germline, CDR1 is DFQATT, CDR2 SNEGSKA (reference sequence). In nucleotides, the CDR3 is TGCAGTGCTAAGCCCTGGACTAGCGGAGGGCGGCAGTATTTT. Protein: CSAKPWTSGGRQYF.

A note on this clonotype: Being one base from a much bigger clone, this may be a read error. This chain uses TRBV7-2 with TRBJ2-3, with a tentative D call TRBD1 (5 bases). V lost 1 base and J lost 6, with 11 bases in between. The CDR3 runs to 14 residues. Germline V gives CDR1 SGHTA, CDR2 FQGNSA. The CDR3: CASSLGQRSDTQYF. In DNA form, the CDR3 reads TGTGCCAGCAGCTTAGGACAGAGGAGCGATACGCAGTATTTT.